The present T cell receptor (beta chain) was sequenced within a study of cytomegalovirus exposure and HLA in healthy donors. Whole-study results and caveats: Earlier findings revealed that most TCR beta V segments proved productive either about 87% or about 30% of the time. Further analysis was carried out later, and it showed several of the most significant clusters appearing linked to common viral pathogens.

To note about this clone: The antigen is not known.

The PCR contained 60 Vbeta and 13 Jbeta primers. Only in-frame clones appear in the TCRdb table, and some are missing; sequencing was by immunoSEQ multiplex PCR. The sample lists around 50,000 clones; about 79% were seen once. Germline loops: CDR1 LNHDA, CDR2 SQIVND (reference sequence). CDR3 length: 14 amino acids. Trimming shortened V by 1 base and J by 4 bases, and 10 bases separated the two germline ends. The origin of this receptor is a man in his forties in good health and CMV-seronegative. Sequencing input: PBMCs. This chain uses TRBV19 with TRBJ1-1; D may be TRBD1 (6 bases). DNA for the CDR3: TGTGCCAGTAGTATAGCGTTAGGGGGCACTGAAGCTTTCTTT. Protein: CASSIALGGTEAFF.